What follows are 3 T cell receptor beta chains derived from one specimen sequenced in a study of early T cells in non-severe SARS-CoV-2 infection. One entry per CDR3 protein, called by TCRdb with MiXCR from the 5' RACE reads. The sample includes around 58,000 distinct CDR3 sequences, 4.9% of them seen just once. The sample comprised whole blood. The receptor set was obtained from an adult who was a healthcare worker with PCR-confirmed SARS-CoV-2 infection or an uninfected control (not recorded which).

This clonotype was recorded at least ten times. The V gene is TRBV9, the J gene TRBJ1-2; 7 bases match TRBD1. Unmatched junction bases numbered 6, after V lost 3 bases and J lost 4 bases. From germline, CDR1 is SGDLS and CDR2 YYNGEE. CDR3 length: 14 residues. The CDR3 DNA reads TGTGCCAGCAGCGCCGGGACAGAAGTCTATGGCTACACCTTC. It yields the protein CASSAGTEVYGYTF.

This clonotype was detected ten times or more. In DNA, the CDR3 is TGTGCCAGCAGCCACGGGCCGGGAGGAAACAATGAGCAGTTCTTC. This translates into CASSHGPGGNNEQFF. The chain employs TRBV5-4 and TRBJ2-1, with 7 nucleotides matching TRBD2. The CDR3 is made up of 15 amino acids. Looked up from germline, CDR1 is SGHNT and CDR2 is YYREEE (reference sequence). The junction had 9 bases not matched to a gene; V was cut back by 4 bases and J by 5 bases. The full variable domain, in which reference TRBV5-4 and TRBJ2-1 provide the parts outside the CDR3, is ETGVTQSPTHLIKTRGQQVTLRCSSQSGHNTVSWYQQALGQGPQFIFQYYREEENGRGNFPPRFSGLQFPNYSSELNVNALELDDSALYLCASSHGPGGNNEQFFGPGTRLTVL.

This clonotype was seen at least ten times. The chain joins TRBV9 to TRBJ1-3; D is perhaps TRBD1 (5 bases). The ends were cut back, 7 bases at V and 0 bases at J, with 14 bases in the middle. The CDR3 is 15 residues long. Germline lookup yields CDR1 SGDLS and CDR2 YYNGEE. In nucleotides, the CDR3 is TGTGCCAGCGCGCCTTGGGGGGACTCTGGAAACACCATATATTTT. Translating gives CASAPWGDSGNTIYF. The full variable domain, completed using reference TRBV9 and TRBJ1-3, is DSGVTQTPKHLITATGQRVTLRCSPRSGDLSVYWYQQSLDQGLQFLIQYYNGEERAKGNILERFSAQQFPDLHSELNLSSLELGDSALYFCASAPWGDSGNTIYFGEGSWLTVV.